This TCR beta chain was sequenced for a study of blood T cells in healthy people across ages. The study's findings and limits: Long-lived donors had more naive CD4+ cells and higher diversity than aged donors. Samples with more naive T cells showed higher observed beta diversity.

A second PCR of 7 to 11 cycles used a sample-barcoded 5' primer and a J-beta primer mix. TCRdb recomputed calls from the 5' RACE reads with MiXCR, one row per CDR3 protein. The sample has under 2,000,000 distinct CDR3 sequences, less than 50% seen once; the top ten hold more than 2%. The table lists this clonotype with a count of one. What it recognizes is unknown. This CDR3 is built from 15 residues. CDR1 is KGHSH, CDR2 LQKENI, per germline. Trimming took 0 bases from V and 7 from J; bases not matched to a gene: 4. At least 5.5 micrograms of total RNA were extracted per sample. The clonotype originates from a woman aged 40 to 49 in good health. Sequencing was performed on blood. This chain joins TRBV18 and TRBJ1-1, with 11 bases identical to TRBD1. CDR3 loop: CASSPPDRGLNEAFF. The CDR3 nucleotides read TGTGCCAGCTCACCACCGGACAGGGGGCTTAATGAAGCTTTCTTT.